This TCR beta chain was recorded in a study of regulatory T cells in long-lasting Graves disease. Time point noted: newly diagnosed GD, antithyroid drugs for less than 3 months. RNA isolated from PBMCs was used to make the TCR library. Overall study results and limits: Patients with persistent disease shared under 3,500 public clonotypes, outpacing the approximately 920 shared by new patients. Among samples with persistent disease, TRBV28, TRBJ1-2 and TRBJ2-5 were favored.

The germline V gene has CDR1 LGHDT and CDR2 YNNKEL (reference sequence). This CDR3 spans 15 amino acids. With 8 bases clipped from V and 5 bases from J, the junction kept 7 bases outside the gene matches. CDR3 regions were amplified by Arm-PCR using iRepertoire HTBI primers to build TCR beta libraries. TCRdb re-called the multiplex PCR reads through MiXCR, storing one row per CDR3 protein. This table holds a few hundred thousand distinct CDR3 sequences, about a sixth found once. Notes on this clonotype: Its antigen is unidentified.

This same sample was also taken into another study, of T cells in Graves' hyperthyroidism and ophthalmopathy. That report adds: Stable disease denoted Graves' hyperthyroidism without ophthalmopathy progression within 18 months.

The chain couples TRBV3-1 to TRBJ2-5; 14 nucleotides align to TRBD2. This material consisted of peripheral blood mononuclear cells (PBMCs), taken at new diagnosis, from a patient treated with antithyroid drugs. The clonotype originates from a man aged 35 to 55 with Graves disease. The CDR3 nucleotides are TGTGCCAGCCGATCGACTAGCGGGGGGGCGGAGACCCAGTACTTC. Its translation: CASRSTSGGAETQYF.